The rows below give T cell receptor beta chains drawn from one sample of a study of control samples from healthy donors and cancer patients. TCRdb's copy holds only in-frame clones and misses some; the assay was immunoSEQ multiplex PCR. The sample lists approximately 100,000 clones, approximately 90% occurring once. The specimen sequenced was blood. These TCRs come from a young woman in good health. Each CDR3 is given without its conserved first and last residue. Expanded clones are given a class, and other clones once, few, many or no size at all.

cdr3_length j_call v_call clone_size cdr3_aa
12 TRBJ2-1 TRBV7-2 once ASSPGTSGGAPF
11 TRBJ1-2 TRBV7-2 . ASSLGGDYGYT
13 TRBJ1-5 TRBV2 . ASSAPGAGNQPQH
19 TRBJ1-1 TRBV4-1 . ASSQDLMGRTTVQMNTEAF
14 TRBJ2-7 TRBV10-1 . ASSGGSQGGSYEQY
12 TRBJ2-7 TRBV10-3 . AISDLPSSYEQY
13 TRBJ1-2 TRBV6-1 . ASSEGWGGDYGYT
14 TRBJ2-2 TRBV7-3 . ASSPYPADNTGELF
10 TRBJ1-5 TRBV10-3 . AIRDEDQPQH
15 TRBJ2-2 TRBV5-6 . ASSLGGLAINTGELF
13 TRBJ2-3 TRBV18 . ASSPLQGDTDTQY
14 TRBJ2-7 TRBV10-1 . ASSDPGEGGTYEQY
11 TRBJ2-7 TRBV5-6 . ASSDTGAYEQY
13 TRBJ2-7 TRBV6-5 . ASSYFSGGAREQY
13 TRBJ1-2 TRBV5-4 . ASTQRGGQGNGYT
13 TRBJ2-5 TRBV11-2 . ASSLGQGAGETQY
12 TRBJ1-1 TRBV5-1 . ASSLGGQNTEAF
15 TRBJ1-1 TRBV5-1 . ASSPRVGGPQNTEAF
13 TRBJ2-3 TRBV6-2/TRBV6-3 . ASSYFGQVTDTQY
13 TRBJ1-1 TRBV7-9 once ASSSLEGSWTEAF
10 TRBJ2-7 TRBV29-1 once SVRRGSYEQY
16 TRBJ1-6 TRBV4-1 . ASSHVQRAGGLSSPLH
14 TRBJ1-1 TRBV3-1/TRBV3-2 . ASSQEWTGRHTEAF
11 TRBJ2-7 TRBV7-2 . ASSLVRAYEQY
12 TRBJ1-5 TRBV2 . ASSEYPPNQPQH
15 TRBJ2-7 TRBV2 . ASSEESRTFNTYEQY
17 TRBJ2-2 TRBV19 . ASSIDGLAGGPSHGELF
10 TRBJ1-2 TRBV19 . ASSNGNYGYT
13 TRBJ1-2 TRBV5-1 once ASSLGQGVVYGYT
13 TRBJ2-1 TRBV9 . ASSPQGLGGNEQF